The rows below give T cell receptor beta chains drawn from one sample of a study of shared clonotypes between healthy human individuals. Measured with immunoSEQ multiplex PCR; TCRdb has only the in-frame clones, and not every one. The profile shows millions of clones, just over 90% of them singletons. Sequencing was carried out using naive CD8+ T cells from PBMCs. Receptors were obtained from a man between 18 and 29 years old in good health. Some clones in this sample may be carry-over from other donors' samples. CDR3s include the opening cysteine and the closing phenylalanine or tryptophan. The order of the fields is J gene, D gene, clone size, V gene, CDR3 length, CDR3 DNA, CDR3 protein. The D gene is left open where the match is weak. Part of the rows lack a size; the others show once, few, many or a class for expanded clones.

J gene: TRBJ2-7; D gene: TRBD1; clone size: -; V gene: TRBV27; CDR3 length: 16; CDR3 DNA: TGTGCCAGCAGTTTATCCACCGGGACAGTCTCCTACGAGCAGTACTTC; CDR3 protein: CASSLSTGTVSYEQYF
J gene: TRBJ2-1; D gene: TRBD2; clone size: -; V gene: TRBV10-3; CDR3 length: 16; CDR3 DNA: TGTGCCATCAGGTCTGCGGCGGGGGAGACCTACAATGAGCAGTTCTTC; CDR3 protein: CAIRSAAGETYNEQFF
J gene: TRBJ1-1; D gene: TRBD1; clone size: -; V gene: TRBV18; CDR3 length: 18; CDR3 DNA: TGTGCCAGCTCTTGTGGTGAGGGGGCACGGCTCCCGAACACTGAAGCTTTCTTT; CDR3 protein: CASSCGEGARLPNTEAFF
J gene: TRBJ1-3; D gene: -; clone size: -; V gene: TRBV5-1; CDR3 length: 19; CDR3 DNA: TGCGCCAGCAGCTTGGGCGTTGGACAGCCATACTACTCTGGAAACACCATATATTTT; CDR3 protein: CASSLGVGQPYYSGNTIYF
J gene: TRBJ2-2; D gene: -; clone size: -; V gene: TRBV7-9; CDR3 length: 15; CDR3 DNA: TGTGCCAGCAGCTCCACCCGACTGGACACCGGGGAGCTGTTTTTT; CDR3 protein: CASSSTRLDTGELFF
J gene: TRBJ1-5; D gene: -; clone size: -; V gene: TRBV6-1; CDR3 length: 15; CDR3 DNA: TGTGCCAGCAGTTCCCGCCGGACATACAATCAGCCCCAGCATTTT; CDR3 protein: CASSSRRTYNQPQHF
J gene: TRBJ2-3; D gene: TRBD1; clone size: -; V gene: TRBV28; CDR3 length: 15; CDR3 DNA: TGTGCCAGCAGTTTTAGAGGGGGCTACACAGATACGCAGTATTTT; CDR3 protein: CASSFRGGYTDTQYF
J gene: TRBJ2-1; D gene: -; clone size: -; V gene: TRBV21-1; CDR3 length: 18; CDR3 DNA: TGTGCCAGCAGCAAACCCTGCCCTCGGGGCCGCTCCTACAATGAGCAGTTCTTC; CDR3 protein: CASSKPCPRGRSYNEQFF
J gene: TRBJ1-1; D gene: TRBD1; clone size: few; V gene: TRBV7-9; CDR3 length: 12; CDR3 DNA: TGTGCCAGCAGCCGGACAGGGGGTGAAGCTTTCTTT; CDR3 protein: CASSRTGGEAFF
J gene: TRBJ1-6; D gene: -; clone size: -; V gene: TRBV4-1; CDR3 length: 16; CDR3 DNA: TGCGCCAGCAGCTCCTCATTTGGACTGGGACAATCGCCCCTCCACTTT; CDR3 protein: CASSSSFGLGQSPLHF
J gene: TRBJ2-1; D gene: -; clone size: -; V gene: TRBV29-1; CDR3 length: 13; CDR3 DNA: TGCAGCGTTCTCGGACAGAGGGACAATGAGCAGTTCTTC; CDR3 protein: CSVLGQRDNEQFF
J gene: TRBJ1-2; D gene: -; clone size: -; V gene: TRBV7-9; CDR3 length: 16; CDR3 DNA: TGTGCCAGCAGCCCCCCGGGGGCGGGGCGCAACTATGGCTACACCTTC; CDR3 protein: CASSPPGAGRNYGYTF
J gene: TRBJ1-5; D gene: -; clone size: -; V gene: TRBV27; CDR3 length: 14; CDR3 DNA: TGTGCCAGCAGTTTATCTCGGGGGAATCAGCCCCAGCATTTT; CDR3 protein: CASSLSRGNQPQHF
J gene: TRBJ1-2; D gene: -; clone size: -; V gene: TRBV7-9; CDR3 length: 14; CDR3 DNA: TGTGCCAGCAGCTTGGCCCGGGAGGGCTATGGCTACACCTTC; CDR3 protein: CASSLAREGYGYTF
J gene: TRBJ1-2; D gene: -; clone size: -; V gene: TRBV27; CDR3 length: 14; CDR3 DNA: TGTGCCAGCAGTTTATCGGCGGCTGACTATGGCTACACCTTC; CDR3 protein: CASSLSAADYGYTF
J gene: TRBJ2-1; D gene: TRBD2; clone size: -; V gene: TRBV29-1; CDR3 length: 15; CDR3 DNA: TGCAGCGTGGACACAAGTGCGGGAGTGGTCGATGAGCAGTTCTTC; CDR3 protein: CSVDTSAGVVDEQFF
J gene: TRBJ1-1; D gene: TRBD1; clone size: -; V gene: TRBV29-1; CDR3 length: 12; CDR3 DNA: TGCAGCGTTCTACAGGGGATCACTGAAGCTTTCTTT; CDR3 protein: CSVLQGITEAFF
J gene: TRBJ2-7; D gene: TRBD1; clone size: -; V gene: TRBV4-3; CDR3 length: 14; CDR3 DNA: TGCGCCAGCAGCCCGGAACAGGGGGCCTACGAGCAGTACTTC; CDR3 protein: CASSPEQGAYEQYF
J gene: TRBJ2-3; D gene: -; clone size: -; V gene: TRBV7-9; CDR3 length: 16; CDR3 DNA: TGTGCCAGCAGCGGAGAGATGGAAGAGGCGACAGATACGCAGTATTTT; CDR3 protein: CASSGEMEEATDTQYF
J gene: TRBJ2-1; D gene: TRBD1; clone size: once; V gene: TRBV13; CDR3 length: 15; CDR3 DNA: TGTGCCAGCAGCCCCGACAGGGGGGTTCACAATGAGCAGTTCTTC; CDR3 protein: CASSPDRGVHNEQFF
J gene: TRBJ2-7; D gene: -; clone size: -; V gene: TRBV27; CDR3 length: 13; CDR3 DNA: TGTGCCAGCAGTTTATCGGAGCGGTACGAGCAGTACTTC; CDR3 protein: CASSLSERYEQYF
J gene: TRBJ2-7; D gene: -; clone size: -; V gene: TRBV10-3; CDR3 length: 15; CDR3 DNA: TGTGCCATCATGGTGCCCGACACCAGCTCCTACGAGCAGTACTTC; CDR3 protein: CAIMVPDTSSYEQYF
J gene: TRBJ1-1; D gene: -; clone size: once; V gene: TRBV19; CDR3 length: 14; CDR3 DNA: TGTGCCAGTAGTCAGGACTTTACTTGGACTGAAGCTTTCTTT; CDR3 protein: CASSQDFTWTEAFF
J gene: TRBJ2-1; D gene: TRBD2; clone size: -; V gene: TRBV9; CDR3 length: 16; CDR3 DNA: TGTGCCAGCAGCGGACCTAGCGGGAGGTCCTACAATGAGCAGTTCTTC; CDR3 protein: CASSGPSGRSYNEQFF
J gene: TRBJ2-7; D gene: -; clone size: -; V gene: TRBV30; CDR3 length: 12; CDR3 DNA: TGTGCCTGGAGGGGCTTGGCCTACGAGCAGTACTTC; CDR3 protein: CAWRGLAYEQYF
J gene: TRBJ2-1; D gene: -; clone size: -; V gene: TRBV6-1; CDR3 length: 12; CDR3 DNA: TGTGCCAGCAGTGAGCCCGCCAATGAGCAGTTCTTC; CDR3 protein: CASSEPANEQFF
J gene: TRBJ1-2; D gene: -; clone size: -; V gene: TRBV6-5; CDR3 length: 13; CDR3 DNA: TGTGCCAGCAGTTACGGACTCAGGAGTGGCTACACCTTC; CDR3 protein: CASSYGLRSGYTF
J gene: TRBJ1-2; D gene: -; clone size: -; V gene: TRBV6-1; CDR3 length: 14; CDR3 DNA: TGTGCCAGCAGTGAAGCGGAGTTCAACTATGGCTACACCTTC; CDR3 protein: CASSEAEFNYGYTF
J gene: TRBJ2-1; D gene: -; clone size: -; V gene: TRBV9; CDR3 length: 16; CDR3 DNA: TGTGCCAGCAGCCCAAACCCAGCCGCCCCTGGAAATGAGCAGTTCTTC; CDR3 protein: CASSPNPAAPGNEQFF
J gene: TRBJ2-2; D gene: TRBD2; clone size: -; V gene: TRBV28; CDR3 length: 18; CDR3 DNA: TGTGCCAGCAGTCCCCGTATACTAGCGGGAGGGCCCGCCGGGGAGCTGTTTTTT; CDR3 protein: CASSPRILAGGPAGELFF
J gene: TRBJ2-3; D gene: -; clone size: -; V gene: TRBV6-6; CDR3 length: 14; CDR3 DNA: TGTGCCAGCACCTACGGGCTAGGGGGGGATACGCAGTATTTT; CDR3 protein: CASTYGLGGDTQYF
J gene: TRBJ1-3; D gene: -; clone size: -; V gene: TRBV14; CDR3 length: 16; CDR3 DNA: TGTGCCAGCAGCCAAGGGAGGACGGATAAGGATAACACCATATATTTT; CDR3 protein: CASSQGRTDKDNTIYF
J gene: TRBJ1-1; D gene: -; clone size: -; V gene: TRBV7-9; CDR3 length: 14; CDR3 DNA: TGTGCCAGCAGCTTAGTGGCCAAGAACACTGAAGCTTTCTTT; CDR3 protein: CASSLVAKNTEAFF
J gene: TRBJ2-4; D gene: TRBD1; clone size: -; V gene: TRBV6-1; CDR3 length: 14; CDR3 DNA: TGTGCCAGCCACCGCCACCACCGGGACAGGGGGGAGTACTTC; CDR3 protein: CASHRHHRDRGEYF
J gene: TRBJ2-2; D gene: TRBD2; clone size: -; V gene: TRBV9; CDR3 length: 16; CDR3 DNA: TGTGCCAGCAGCGTAGGAGCGGGAGGGAGGACCGGGGAGCTGTTTTTT; CDR3 protein: CASSVGAGGRTGELFF
J gene: TRBJ1-2; D gene: -; clone size: -; V gene: TRBV28; CDR3 length: 13; CDR3 DNA: TGTGCCAGCAGTTTCCAAGTAGTACGGGGCTACACCTTC; CDR3 protein: CASSFQVVRGYTF
J gene: TRBJ2-5; D gene: TRBD2; clone size: -; V gene: TRBV7-3; CDR3 length: 16; CDR3 DNA: TGTGCCAGCAGCTCCGGGGTAGCGGGACCACAAGAGACCCAGTACTTC; CDR3 protein: CASSSGVAGPQETQYF
J gene: TRBJ1-6; D gene: -; clone size: -; V gene: TRBV30; CDR3 length: 13; CDR3 DNA: TGTGCCTGGGCCGAATTCCGGGATTCACCCCTCCACTTT; CDR3 protein: CAWAEFRDSPLHF
J gene: TRBJ1-1; D gene: -; clone size: -; V gene: TRBV7-9; CDR3 length: 16; CDR3 DNA: TGTGCCAGCAGACTCGGTCGTGAGGGATTAAACACTGAAGCTTTCTTT; CDR3 protein: CASRLGREGLNTEAFF
J gene: TRBJ2-7; D gene: -; clone size: -; V gene: TRBV5-1; CDR3 length: 13; CDR3 DNA: TGCGCCAGCAGCTTGTGGGACACCTACGAGCAGTACTTC; CDR3 protein: CASSLWDTYEQYF
J gene: TRBJ2-7; D gene: TRBD1; clone size: -; V gene: TRBV2; CDR3 length: 14; CDR3 DNA: TGTGCCAGCAGATGGACAGGGGGGACCTACGAGCAGTACTTC; CDR3 protein: CASRWTGGTYEQYF
J gene: TRBJ2-1; D gene: -; clone size: once; V gene: TRBV13; CDR3 length: 13; CDR3 DNA: TGTGCCAGCAGCCTCGTAGGATTCAATGAGCAGTTCTTC; CDR3 protein: CASSLVGFNEQFF
J gene: TRBJ2-7; D gene: -; clone size: -; V gene: TRBV28; CDR3 length: 14; CDR3 DNA: TGTGCCAGCAGTTTAGCGGGGCTAGGATACGAGCAGTACTTC; CDR3 protein: CASSLAGLGYEQYF
J gene: TRBJ2-7; D gene: -; clone size: -; V gene: TRBV5-6; CDR3 length: 14; CDR3 DNA: TGTGCCAGCCTGGGAAGCAGGGTCTCCTACGAGCAGTACTTC; CDR3 protein: CASLGSRVSYEQYF
J gene: TRBJ1-5; D gene: -; clone size: -; V gene: TRBV27; CDR3 length: 15; CDR3 DNA: TGTGCCAGCAGTTTATCGGGGCCTATTAATCAGCCCCAGCATTTT; CDR3 protein: CASSLSGPINQPQHF
J gene: TRBJ2-3; D gene: -; clone size: -; V gene: TRBV9; CDR3 length: 14; CDR3 DNA: TGTGCCAGCAGCGAAGGGCCAAGCCCAGATACGCAGTATTTT; CDR3 protein: CASSEGPSPDTQYF
J gene: TRBJ1-5; D gene: -; clone size: -; V gene: TRBV15; CDR3 length: 13; CDR3 DNA: TGTGCCACCAGCAGAGCATCAGGTCAGCCCCAGCATTTT; CDR3 protein: CATSRASGQPQHF
J gene: TRBJ2-1; D gene: TRBD2; clone size: -; V gene: TRBV7-3; CDR3 length: 16; CDR3 DNA: TGTGCCAGCAGCTTAATAGGTAGCGGGAGTGACAATGAGCAGTTCTTC; CDR3 protein: CASSLIGSGSDNEQFF
J gene: TRBJ1-2; D gene: TRBD1; clone size: -; V gene: TRBV6-5; CDR3 length: 15; CDR3 DNA: TGTGCCAGCAGTTCACGGACAGGGACTAACTATGGCTACACCTTC; CDR3 protein: CASSSRTGTNYGYTF
J gene: TRBJ1-1; D gene: -; clone size: -; V gene: TRBV7-2; CDR3 length: 14; CDR3 DNA: TGTGCCAGCAGCTTATTGGGCGAGGGCCCTGAAGCTTTCTTT; CDR3 protein: CASSLLGEGPEAFF
J gene: TRBJ1-2; D gene: TRBD1; clone size: -; V gene: TRBV9; CDR3 length: 17; CDR3 DNA: TGTGCCAGCAGCGCGAGGGGGACAGGGACCGCTAACTATGGCTACACCTTC; CDR3 protein: CASSARGTGTANYGYTF
J gene: TRBJ1-4; D gene: -; clone size: -; V gene: TRBV4-3; CDR3 length: 14; CDR3 DNA: TGCGCCAGCAGCCAAGGGTTGTCCCATGAAAAACTGTTTTTT; CDR3 protein: CASSQGLSHEKLFF
J gene: TRBJ1-4; D gene: -; clone size: -; V gene: TRBV18; CDR3 length: 14; CDR3 DNA: TGTGCCAGCTCACCATCAAAGCTTGACTACCATCTGTTTTTT; CDR3 protein: CASSPSKLDYHLFF
J gene: TRBJ2-1; D gene: TRBD2; clone size: -; V gene: TRBV27; CDR3 length: 16; CDR3 DNA: TGTGCCAGCAGTTCAGGACTAGCGGGATTCCGGAATGAGCAGTTCTTC; CDR3 protein: CASSSGLAGFRNEQFF